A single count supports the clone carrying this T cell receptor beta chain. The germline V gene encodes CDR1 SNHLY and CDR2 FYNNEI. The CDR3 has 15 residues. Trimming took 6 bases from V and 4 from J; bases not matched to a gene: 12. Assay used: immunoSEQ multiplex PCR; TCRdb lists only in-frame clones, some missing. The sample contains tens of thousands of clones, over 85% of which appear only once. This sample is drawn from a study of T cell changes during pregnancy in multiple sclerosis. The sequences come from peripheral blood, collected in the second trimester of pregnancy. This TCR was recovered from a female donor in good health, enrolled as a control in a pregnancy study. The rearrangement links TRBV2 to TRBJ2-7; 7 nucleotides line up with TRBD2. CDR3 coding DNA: TGTGCCAGCAGGCCCCGAGTAGCGGGTATTTACGAGCAGTACTTC. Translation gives CASRPRVAGIYEQYF.